This TCR beta chain was sequenced during a study of blood T cell repertoires in COVID-19. Libraries were prepared by immunoSEQ multiplex PCR; TCRdb keeps only in-frame clonotypes and omits some of them. The sample shows a few hundred thousand clones, 70% to 90% of them seen only once. The junction had 5 bases not matched to a gene; V was cut back by 4 bases and J by 5 bases. The CDR3 spans 15 residues. CDR1 is SGHRS and CDR2 is YFSETQ in the germline V gene. Sequenced input: PBMCs or T cells enriched from blood (not recorded which). The chain employs TRBV5-1 and TRBJ2-5, with 13 bases aligning to TRBD2. The TCR was taken from a woman aged 40-49 years with acute COVID-19. The CDR3 loop is CASSQLAGGPETQYF. CDR3 nucleotide sequence: TGCGCCAGCAGCCAACTAGCGGGGGGGCCGGAGACCCAGTACTTC.